The entry that follows covers one TCR beta chain sequence. Germline V gives CDR1 MDHEN, CDR2 SYDVKM. This CDR3 has 14 amino acids. The V end lost 5 bases, the J end lost 6 bases, and 15 bases lay between the germline ends. Per the original methods: Amplification of reference gene primers was used by the study to estimate nucleated cell counts. TCRdb keeps only in-frame clones here, not all; method: immunoSEQ multiplex PCR. The D gene and trimming were derived from the DNA, and the V and J assignments and clone size from that table. The profile shows roughly 100,000 clones, about 80% of them singletons. These data originate in a study of blood T cell repertoires in COVID-19. Overall study: Spain, Italy and the United States supplied samples that represented acute and convalescent COVID-19. PBMCs, B-cell-depleted T cells, or T cells were the source of the cDNA or gDNA that made up the material.

V and J are TRBV28 and TRBJ2-3; D possibly corresponds to TRBD1 (6 bases). The material sequenced was peripheral blood. The source is a human donor in a cohort sampled during active COVID-19. The CDR3 sequence: CASSVARQGDTQYF. The CDR3 bases are TGTGCCAGCAGTGTCGCGCGCCAGGGGGATACGCAGTATTTT.